These 20 T cell receptor beta chains share one sample of origin, sequenced in a study of T cell repertoires in cytomegalovirus infection. From the reads, TCRdb called clonotypes with MiXCR, one entry per CDR3 protein. The table includes fewer than 700,000 distinct CDR3 sequences, 20% to 30% detected once. The specimen sequenced was CD8+ T cells from PBMCs. Receptors originate from a human donor in good health (CMV status not recorded). Some clones in this sample may be carry-over from other donors' samples.

The rearrangement uses TRBV10-3 and TRBJ2-2; D might be TRBD2 (5 bases). This CDR3 spans 15 amino acids. Germline CDR1 reads ENHRY; CDR2 reads SYGVKD. The V gene lost 0 bases and the J gene lost 6 bases, with 11 bases spanning the gap. This CDR3 reads CAISESGRGAGELFF. The CDR3 DNA reads as TGTGCCATCAGTGAGTCGGGCCGGGGAGCCGGGGAGCTGTTTTTT.

The rearrangement uses TRBV20-1 and TRBJ1-2, with 7 bases matching TRBD1. The junction had 9 bases not matched to a gene; V was cut back by 4 bases and J by 4 bases. The CDR3 consists of 14 residues. The V gene's germline CDR1 is DFQATT and CDR2 SNEGSKA (reference sequence). This CDR3 is CSATGQAAIYGYTF. The CDR3, as DNA: TGCAGTGCTACCGGACAGGCGGCAATCTATGGCTACACCTTC.

This clonotype has a count of ten or more. The J gene is TRBJ1-5, the V gene TRBV7-9; D may be TRBD1 (5 bases). V lost 0 bases and J 4 bases, leaving 7 bases between the germline ends. The CDR3 length is 14 residues. CDR1 is SEHNR, CDR2 FQNEAQ, per germline (reference sequence). This CDR3 is CASSLATGNQPQHF. DNA of the CDR3: TGTGCCAGCAGCTTAGCCACAGGAAATCAGCCCCAGCATTTT. The full variable domain, rest sourced from reference TRBV7-9 and TRBJ1-5, is DTGVSQNPRHKITKRGQNVTFRCDPISEHNRLYWYRQTLGQGPEFLTYFQNEAQLEKSRLLSDRFSAERPKGSFSTLEIQRTEQGDSAMYLCASSLATGNQPQHFGDGTRLSIL.

This clonotype has only one observation. V and J are TRBV27 and TRBJ1-6; D is undetermined. CDR1 is MNHEY and CDR2 is SMNVEV in the germline V gene (reference sequence). CDR3 length: 19 residues. Trimming pared 7 bases from V and 2 bases from J, leaving 24 bases between. In nucleotides, the CDR3 is TGTGCCAGCACTCCATTATCCGGACTTAAAAGCCCCTATAATTCACCCCTCCACTTT. Protein: CASTPLSGLKSPYNSPLHF.

V usage is TRBV7-6 and J usage is TRBJ2-1; D may be TRBD1 (5 bases). The length of the CDR3 is 14 residues. Germline V CDR1 and CDR2: SGHVS, FNYEAQ. Deletions cut 2 bases from V and 9 bases from J, with 14 bases between. CDR3 in amino acids: CASSLQGENGEQFF. In nucleotides, the CDR3 is TGTGCCAGCAGCTTACAGGGTGAGAACGGTGAGCAGTTCTTC.

The chain employs TRBV28 and TRBJ1-2, with D possibly TRBD1 on 5 matching bases. The CDR3 sequence is 14 residues long. Trimming pared 7 bases from V and 0 bases from J, leaving 12 bases between. CDR1 and CDR2 (germline): MDHEN, SYDVKM. The CDR3 here is CASTIKTANYGYTF. CDR3 DNA: TGTGCCAGCACAATCAAGACAGCTAACTATGGCTACACCTTC.

This chain connects TRBV7-2 to TRBJ1-5; tentatively, D is TRBD1 (6 bases). The ends were cut back, 2 bases at V and 4 bases at J, with 18 bases in the middle. CDR3 length: 17 residues. Germline V gene data show CDR1 as SGHTA and CDR2 as FQGNSA. The CDR3 spells CASSLRLRNRENQPQHF. The DNA of the CDR3 is TGTGCCAGCAGCTTAAGGCTGAGAAACAGGGAGAATCAGCCCCAGCATTTT.

In this sample, this clonotype turned up many times. The rearrangement links TRBV7-2 to TRBJ2-4, with TRBD2 matching 11 bases. The germline V gene has CDR1 SGHTA and CDR2 FQGNSA. The CDR3 covers 17 residues. V shed 1 base and J 0 bases; nucleotides not matched to a gene: 2. CDR3 amino acids: CASSLETSGRAKNIQYF. The CDR3 nucleotides are TGTGCCAGCAGCTTAGAAACTAGCGGGAGAGCCAAAAACATTCAGTACTTC.

This clonotype occurred a few times. Germline is not matched at one junction end, which may reflect a read error. This chain links TRBV2 with TRBJ1-2; no clear D gene. The germline V gene encodes CDR1 SNHLY and CDR2 FYNNEI. The CDR3 runs to 8 residues. The CDR3 DNA sequence: TGTGCCAGCGAGCGACAAGCCTTC. Protein: CASERQAF.

This clonotype has a handful of counts. The gene calls are TRBV5-4 and TRBJ1-1; no clear D. V lost 0 bases to trimming and J lost 6 bases, with 15 bases between them. Looked up from germline, CDR1 is SGHNT and CDR2 is YYREEE (reference sequence). The CDR3 is 15 residues long. The CDR3, as DNA: TGTGCCAGCAGCTTGGGCGGGCGCCAGCCTCCTGAAGCTTTCTTT. It yields the protein CASSLGGRQPPEAFF.

The chain uses TRBV20-1 and TRBJ2-1; the D is unclear. The length of the CDR3 is 11 residues. Germline assignment: CDR1 DFQATT and CDR2 SNEGSKA (reference sequence). V was cut by 2 bases and J by 5 bases, with 4 bases left in between. CDR3 region: CSARPHNEQFF. The CDR3 region has the DNA TGCAGTGCTAGACCCCACAATGAGCAGTTCTTC.

The V call is TRBV7-4, the J call TRBJ1-2; D is unresolved. With 4 bases removed from V and 6 bases from J, the gap between germline ends came to 15 bases. The V gene's germline CDR1 is SGHVT and CDR2 SQSDAQ. The CDR3 covers 14 residues. In DNA form, the CDR3 reads TGTGCCAGCAGCTCCCCCGCCAGTACGGATGGCTACACCTTC. Translated: CASSSPASTDGYTF.

The rearrangement links TRBV20-1 to TRBJ2-1; no clear D. Per germline, CDR1 DFQATT and CDR2 SNEGSKA (reference sequence). This CDR3 has 13 amino acids. Trimming removed 3 bases at V and 8 bases at J, with 14 bases between. The CDR3 protein is CSARRHRVYEQFF. CDR3 coding DNA: TGCAGTGCTAGGAGACATAGAGTCTATGAGCAGTTCTTC.

The chain links TRBV27 to TRBJ2-2; a weak D match, TRBD1 (6 bases). The CDR3 consists of 11 residues. Per germline, CDR1 MNHEY and CDR2 SMNVEV (reference sequence). V lost 10 bases, J lost 7 bases, and 10 bases lay in between. CDR3 region: CAIKQGGELFF. The CDR3 DNA reads TGTGCCATCAAACAGGGCGGGGAGCTGTTTTTT.

A remark on this clonotype: Since a much larger clone is just one base distant, this may be a read error. This chain joins TRBV27 and TRBJ2-7; D unclear. Germline CDR1 MNHEY, CDR2 SMNVEV (reference sequence). The CDR3 has 13 amino acids. CDR3 sequence reads: CASSLTPSYGQYF. As DNA, the CDR3 is TGTGCCAGCAGTTTAACCCCCTCCTACGGGCAGTACTTC.

There are many counts of this clonotype. V usage is TRBV28 and J usage is TRBJ2-5; TRBD1 agrees at 7 bases. The V segment lost 8 bases and the J segment 4 bases; nucleotides outside the gene matches: 7. The CDR3 runs 13 residues. CDR1 and CDR2 (germline): MDHEN, SYDVKM. CDR3 loop: CASQKTGRETQYF. The CDR3 nucleotides are TGTGCCAGCCAGAAGACAGGGAGAGAGACCCAGTACTTC. Supplemented by reference TRBV28 and TRBJ2-5, the full variable domain reads DVKVTQSSRYLVKRTGEKVFLECVQDMDHENMFWYRQDPGLGLRLIYFSYDVKMKEKGDIPEGYSVSREKKERFSLILESASTNQTSMYLCASQKTGRETQYFGPGTRLLVL.

The chain carries TRBV12-3 or TRBV12-4 and TRBJ2-5; unclear D gene. The CDR3 is 14 amino acids. Between the trimmed V and J ends, which lost 4 bases and 2 bases, there was a span of 11 bases. CDR3 nucleotides: TGTGCCAGCAGTTACGGACGGATACAAGAGACCCAGTACTTC. Encoded protein: CASSYGRIQETQYF.

This clonotype was detected only a few times. The chain combines TRBV19 with TRBJ1-1, with D perhaps matching TRBD1 (5 bases). Trimming removed 11 bases at V and 3 bases at J, with 22 bases between. Germline assignment: CDR1 LNHDA and CDR2 SQIVND (reference sequence). This CDR3 is built from 15 residues. CDR3: CASKGGGTGDTEAFF. CDR3 in DNA: TGTGCCTCCAAAGGCGGGGGAACCGGTGACACTGAAGCTTTCTTT. Drawing the rest from reference TRBV19 and TRBJ1-1, the complete variable domain is DGGITQSPKYLFRKEGQNVTLSCEQNLNHDAMYWYRQDPGQGLRLIYYSQIVNDFQKGDIAEGYSVSREKKESFPLTVTSAQKNPTAFYLCASKGGGTGDTEAFFGQGTRLTVV.

This clonotype showed up just a few times. This rearrangement joins TRBV6-6 to TRBJ2-3, with D uncertain. Germline CDR1 reads MNHNY; CDR2 reads SVGAGI (reference sequence). The germline V and J ends were trimmed by 2 bases and 0 bases, with 9 bases remaining between them. This CDR3 has 15 amino acids. The chain's CDR3 is CASSYMRSSTDTQYF. The CDR3 nucleotides read TGTGCCAGCAGTTACATGCGGTCTAGCACAGATACGCAGTATTTT.

The genes are TRBV7-9 and TRBJ2-7; no definite D call. The V gene's germline CDR1 is SEHNR and CDR2 FQNEAQ (reference sequence). V lost 5 bases to trimming and J lost 12 bases, with 17 bases between them. This CDR3 has 12 amino acids. As DNA, the CDR3 is TGTGCCAGCAGCACCTACGCGGACGAGTGGTACTTC. It yields the protein CASSTYADEWYF.